This T cell receptor beta chain derives from a study of Tregs in tolerant kidney transplant recipients. Unstimulated regulatory T cells (CD4+CD25+CD127-), CD4+CD25- non-regulatory cells, CD4 and CD8 cells were FACS-sorted from thawed PBMCs. Generated by immunoSEQ multiplex PCR, the TCRdb table keeps only in-frame clones and is missing some. The sample contains more than 15,000 clones, 85% to 95% of which appear only once. V was clipped by 3 bases and J by 2 bases; unmatched bases: 11. Germline CDR1 is SEHNR and CDR2 is FQNEAQ (reference sequence). CDR3 length: 17 residues. The sequencing sample was made of CD8+ T cells from blood. The V and J genes are TRBV7-9 and TRBJ2-7; 9 nucleotides line up with TRBD1. This receptor was obtained from a human donor in good health. The CDR3 reads CASSLYLRDRAPYEQYF. For the CDR3, the DNA is TGTGCCAGCAGCTTGTATCTTCGGGACAGGGCCCCCTACGAGCAGTACTTC.